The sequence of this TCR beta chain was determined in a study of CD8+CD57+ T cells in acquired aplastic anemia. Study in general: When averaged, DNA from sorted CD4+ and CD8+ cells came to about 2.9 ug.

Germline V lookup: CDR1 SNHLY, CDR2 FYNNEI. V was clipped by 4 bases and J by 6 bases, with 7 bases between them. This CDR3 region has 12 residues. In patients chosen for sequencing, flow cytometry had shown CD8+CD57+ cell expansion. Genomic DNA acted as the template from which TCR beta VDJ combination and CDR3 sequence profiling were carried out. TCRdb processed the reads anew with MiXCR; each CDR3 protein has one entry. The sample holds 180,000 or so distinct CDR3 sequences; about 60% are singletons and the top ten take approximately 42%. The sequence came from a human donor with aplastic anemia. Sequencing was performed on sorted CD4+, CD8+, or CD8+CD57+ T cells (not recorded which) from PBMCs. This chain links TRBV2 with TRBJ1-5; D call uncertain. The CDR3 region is CASSVDVQPQHF. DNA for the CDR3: TGTGCCAGCAGTGTTGATGTTCAGCCCCAGCATTTT. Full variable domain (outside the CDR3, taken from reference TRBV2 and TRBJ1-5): EPEVTQTPSHQVTQMGQEVILRCVPISNHLYFYWYRQILGQKVEFLVSFYNNEISEKSEIFDDQFSVERPDGSNFTLKIRSTKLEDSAMYFCASSVDVQPQHFGDGTRLSIL.